The TCR beta chain under discussion was sequenced for a study of T cells after somatic rescue of genetic block. Some clones are missing from TCRdb's copy, which holds only in-frame ones; the method was immunoSEQ multiplex PCR. This sample has 60,000 to 90,000 clones, with approximately 91% found just once. Sequencing was performed on peripheral blood mononuclear cells (PBMCs). The origin of this receptor is a man aged 30 to 45.

The DNA for the CDR3 is TGTGCCAGCAGAGTAGCGGGAGTGGCAGGCGAGCAGTACTTC. Its translation: CASRVAGVAGEQYF. J is TRBJ2-7 and V is TRBV6-1, with 9 bases that match TRBD2. The CDR3 consists of 14 residues. Germline CDR1 is MNHNS and CDR2 is SASEGT. V gave up 6 bases and J gave up 6 bases; unmatched junction bases: 9.